These 13 T cell receptor beta chains share one sample of origin, sequenced in a study of cytomegalovirus exposure and HLA in healthy donors. A multiplex PCR was run with 60 Vbeta primers and 13 Jbeta primers. The table came from immunoSEQ multiplex PCR; TCRdb's copy has only in-frame clones and leaves some out. This sample's table reports about 67,000 clones. Sequenced: PBMCs. The receptors stem from a woman in her twenties or thirties in good health and CMV-seronegative.

V gene TRBV7-9 combines with J gene TRBJ2-5; D may be TRBD1 (6 bases). The CDR3 has 14 amino acids. V gave up 6 bases and J gave up 9 bases, with 20 bases separating them. Germline V gene lookup returns CDR1 SEHNR and CDR2 FQNEAQ (reference sequence). CDR3 bases: TGTGCCAGCAGGGAACCAGACAGGCTCGGGGCCCAGTACTTC. This sequence encodes CASREPDRLGAQYF.

The gene calls are TRBV19 and TRBJ2-7; D is perhaps TRBD2 (6 bases). This CDR3 contains 14 residues. Trimming removed 5 bases at V and 3 bases at J, with 14 bases between. The germline V gene encodes CDR1 LNHDA and CDR2 SQIVND (reference sequence). CDR3 coding DNA: TGTGCCAGTAGTGCGACGGGACTGCTCTACGAGCAGTACTTC. It translates to CASSATGLLYEQYF.

The rearrangement joins TRBV5-1 to TRBJ2-7; 9 nucleotides agree with TRBD1. Unmatched junction bases numbered 1, after V lost 1 base and J lost 2 bases. Germline V CDR1 and CDR2: SGHRS, YFSETQ. The CDR3 covers 14 residues. DNA of the CDR3: TGCGCCAGCAGCTTGCGGGACAGGGCCTACGAGCAGTACTTC. It is translated as CASSLRDRAYEQYF.

The rearrangement links TRBV4-1 to TRBJ2-7; D gene ambiguous. The CDR3 has 16 amino acids. V dropped 1 base and J dropped 2 bases, with 15 bases sitting between them. Germline V CDR1 and CDR2: MGHRA, YSYEKL. Here the CDR3 reads CASSQVVESLTYEQYF. In DNA form, the CDR3 reads TGCGCCAGCAGCCAAGTTGTCGAAAGCCTTACCTACGAGCAGTACTTC.

The CDR3 DNA follows: TGTGCCAGCAGCTCTTCCTCGACTAGCGGGTTTTACAATGAGCAGTTCTTC. Translation gives CASSSSSTSGFYNEQFF. This chain links TRBV7-9 with TRBJ2-1, with TRBD2 matching over 10 bases. Looked up from germline, CDR1 is SEHNR and CDR2 is FQNEAQ (reference sequence). J lost 4 bases, V lost 4 bases, and 10 bases had no gene match. This CDR3 is built from 17 residues.

The rearrangement joins TRBV18 to TRBJ2-7, with 10 bases lining up with TRBD1. V trimming: 8 bases; J trimming: 7 bases; junction bases outside the gene matches: 8. Germline V gives CDR1 KGHSH, CDR2 LQKENI. The CDR3 spans 13 residues. The CDR3 DNA reads TGTGCCAGCACCGGGACAGGGGACGTTGAGCAGTACTTC. Translated, it gives CASTGTGDVEQYF.

The chain is built from TRBV28 and TRBJ1-4; 9 nucleotides agree with TRBD1. Germline trimming cut 3 bases from V and 8 bases from J; bases unmatched to any gene: 7. Germline CDR1 reads MDHEN; CDR2 reads SYDVKM. There are 15 residues in the CDR3. CDR3 in amino acids: CASSFLGQGREKLFF. In DNA, the CDR3 is TGTGCCAGCAGTTTTTTGGGACAGGGTCGGGAAAAACTGTTTTTT. Complete variable domain (other parts from reference TRBV28 and TRBJ1-4): DVKVTQSSRYLVKRTGEKVFLECVQDMDHENMFWYRQDPGLGLRLIYFSYDVKMKEKGDIPEGYSVSREKKERFSLILESASTNQTSMYLCASSFLGQGREKLFFGSGTQLSVL.

The chain's CDR3 is CASSFRDWADEQYF. CDR3 nucleotide sequence: TGTGCCAGCAGCTTCAGGGACTGGGCCGACGAGCAGTACTTC. The chain has TRBV7-9 and TRBJ2-7, with a tentative D call TRBD2 (6 bases). The CDR3 has 14 residues. Per germline, CDR1 SEHNR and CDR2 FQNEAQ (reference sequence). V gave up 3 bases and J gave up 5 bases, with 14 bases separating them. The variable domain in full, completed from reference TRBV7-9 and TRBJ2-7, reads DTGVSQNPRHKITKRGQNVTFRCDPISEHNRLYWYRQTLGQGPEFLTYFQNEAQLEKSRLLSDRFSAERPKGSFSTLEIQRTEQGDSAMYLCASSFRDWADEQYFGPGTRLTVT.

The V and J genes are TRBV6-5 and TRBJ1-2; 9 nucleotides line up with TRBD1. Losses at the gene ends were 6 bases for V and 5 bases for J; bases not matched to a gene: 4. Germline CDR1 and CDR2: MNHEY and SVGAGI. The CDR3 spans 13 residues. The CDR3 DNA sequence: TGTGCCAGCAGGAGGACAGGGGAATATGGCTACACCTTC. Its translation is CASRRTGEYGYTF.

The chain employs TRBV30 and TRBJ2-3; unclear D gene. V lost 2 bases, J lost 6 bases, and 6 bases lay in between. Germline lookup yields CDR1 GTSNPN and CDR2 SVGIG (reference sequence). This CDR3 region has 11 residues. The DNA of the CDR3 is TGTGCCTGGAGTCCTAAGGATACGCAGTATTTT. Protein product: CAWSPKDTQYF.

The chain is built from TRBV7-2 and TRBJ2-2; 10 nucleotides line up with TRBD2. V lost 3 bases, J lost 2 bases, and 9 bases stayed unmatched. Germline V CDR1 and CDR2: SGHTA, FQGNSA. The CDR3 runs 18 residues. CDR3 nucleotides: TGTGCCAGCAGCTTTAAGGCTAGCGGGGGTCCCAACACCGGGGAGCTGTTTTTT. As protein: CASSFKASGGPNTGELFF.

The chain carries TRBV4-1 and TRBJ1-2; D remains unclear. Germline CDR1 reads MGHRA; CDR2 reads YSYEKL. V was trimmed by 4 bases and J by 0 bases, leaving 12 bases between them. The CDR3 is 15 residues long. The CDR3 loop is CASSLQGDSNYGYTF. The CDR3 DNA reads as TGCGCCAGCAGCCTCCAAGGCGACTCTAACTATGGCTACACCTTC.

The chain couples TRBV19 to TRBJ2-5; TRBD2 aligns across 11 bases. The CDR3 extends over 14 amino acids. Germline CDR1 is LNHDA and CDR2 is SQIVND (reference sequence). V trimming: 6 bases; J trimming: 5 bases; junction bases outside the gene matches: 5. The CDR3 reads CASRLAGDGETQYF. CDR3 DNA sequence: TGTGCCAGTAGACTAGCGGGAGACGGGGAGACCCAGTACTTC. The entire variable domain, with the rest obtained from reference TRBV19 and TRBJ2-5, is as follows: DGGITQSPKYLFRKEGQNVTLSCEQNLNHDAMYWYRQDPGQGLRLIYYSQIVNDFQKGDIAEGYSVSREKKESFPLTVTSAQKNPTAFYLCASRLAGDGETQYFGPGTRLLVL.